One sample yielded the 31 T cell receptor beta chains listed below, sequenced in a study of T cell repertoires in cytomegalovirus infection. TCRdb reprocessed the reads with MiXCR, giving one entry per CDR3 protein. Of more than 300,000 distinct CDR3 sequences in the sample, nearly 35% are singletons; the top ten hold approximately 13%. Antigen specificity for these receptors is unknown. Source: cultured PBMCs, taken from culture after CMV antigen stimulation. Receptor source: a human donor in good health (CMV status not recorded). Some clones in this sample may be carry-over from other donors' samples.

The CDR3 sequence: CASSRGGYNSPLHF. The CDR3 nucleotides are TGTGCCAGCAGCAGGGGAGGATATAATTCACCCCTCCACTTT. The V call is TRBV27, the J call TRBJ1-6; D possibly corresponds to TRBD1 (6 bases). Trimming shortened V by 6 bases and J by 4 bases, and 10 bases separated the two germline ends. The CDR3 contains 14 residues. Germline CDR1 MNHEY, CDR2 SMNVEV (reference sequence).

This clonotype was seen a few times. CDR3 DNA: TGTGCCAGCAGCTTAAACTTGGGTCAGCAAGAGACCCAGTACTTC. Residues: CASSLNLGQQETQYF. This sequence joins TRBV11-2 and TRBJ2-5; D not resolved. Trimming left V 2 bases short and J 2 bases short, with 12 bases between. Per the germline V gene, CDR1 is SGHAT and CDR2 is FQNNGV. The CDR3 spans 15 residues.

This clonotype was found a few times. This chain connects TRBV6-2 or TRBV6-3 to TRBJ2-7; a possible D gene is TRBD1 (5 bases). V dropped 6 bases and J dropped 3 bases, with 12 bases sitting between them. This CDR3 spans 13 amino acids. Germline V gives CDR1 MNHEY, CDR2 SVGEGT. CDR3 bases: TGTGCCAGCAGAGCGACAGTCAGCTACGAGCAGTACTTC. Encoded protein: CASRATVSYEQYF.

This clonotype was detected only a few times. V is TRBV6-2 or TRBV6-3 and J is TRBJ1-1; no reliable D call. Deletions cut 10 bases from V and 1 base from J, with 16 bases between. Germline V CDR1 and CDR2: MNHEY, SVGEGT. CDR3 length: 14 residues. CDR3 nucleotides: TGTGCCATCCAAAGGACGCCGCGGAACACTGAAGCTTTCTTT. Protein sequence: CAIQRTPRNTEAFF.

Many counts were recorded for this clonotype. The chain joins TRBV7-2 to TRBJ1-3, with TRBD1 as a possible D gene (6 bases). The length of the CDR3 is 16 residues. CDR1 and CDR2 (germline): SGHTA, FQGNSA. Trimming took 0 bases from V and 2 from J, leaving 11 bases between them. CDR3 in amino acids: CASSLAKAGAGNTIYF. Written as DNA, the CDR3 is TGTGCCAGCAGCTTAGCGAAGGCAGGGGCTGGAAACACCATATATTTT.

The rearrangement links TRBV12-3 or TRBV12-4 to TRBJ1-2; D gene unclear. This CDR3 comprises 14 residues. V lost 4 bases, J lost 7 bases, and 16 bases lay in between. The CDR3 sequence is CASSSHSRSIGYTF. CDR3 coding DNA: TGTGCCAGCAGTTCTCACAGCAGGTCTATTGGCTACACCTTC.

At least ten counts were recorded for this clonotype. The CDR3 DNA sequence: TGTGCCAGCAGCTTAGAAGGGAGCTCCTACAATGAGCAGTTCTTC. Protein sequence: CASSLEGSSYNEQFF. The chain combines TRBV7-2 with TRBJ2-1, with D possibly TRBD2 on 5 matching bases. The CDR3 contains 15 residues. Germline V CDR1 and CDR2: SGHTA, FQGNSA. Between the trimmed V and J ends, which lost 1 base and 0 bases, there was a span of 7 bases.

The chain's CDR3 is CASSLSSSYNSPLHF. The CDR3 nucleotides read TGTGCCAGCAGCTTATCGAGCTCCTATAATTCACCCCTCCACTTT. This chain joins TRBV7-9 and TRBJ1-6; D not certain. This CDR3 spans 15 amino acids. V shed 2 bases and J shed 0 bases, with 5 bases lying between them. Germline V gene sequence: CDR1 SEHNR, CDR2 FQNEAQ (reference sequence).

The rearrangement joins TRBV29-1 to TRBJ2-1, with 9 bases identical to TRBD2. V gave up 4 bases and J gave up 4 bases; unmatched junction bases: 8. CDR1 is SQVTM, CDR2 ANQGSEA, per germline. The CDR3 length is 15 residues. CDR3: CSVAGLTSGYNEQFF. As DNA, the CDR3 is TGCAGCGTTGCCGGCCTGACTAGCGGATACAATGAGCAGTTCTTC.

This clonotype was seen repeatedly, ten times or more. The CDR3 DNA is TGTGCCAGCAGTTCCCCTTACAGCGGGGACCCCTACGAGCAGTACTTC. Encoded protein: CASSSPYSGDPYEQYF. The chain carries TRBV12-3 or TRBV12-4 and TRBJ2-7; 7 bases are shared with TRBD2. V was clipped by 4 bases and J by 2 bases; unmatched bases: 11. CDR3 length: 16 amino acids.

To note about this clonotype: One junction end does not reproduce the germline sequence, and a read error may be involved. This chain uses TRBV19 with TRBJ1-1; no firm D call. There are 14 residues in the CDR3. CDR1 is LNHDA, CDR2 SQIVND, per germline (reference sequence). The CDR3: CASSIDPSNAEAFF. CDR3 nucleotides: TGTGCCAGTAGTATAGATCCTTCGAACGCTGAAGCTTTCTTT.

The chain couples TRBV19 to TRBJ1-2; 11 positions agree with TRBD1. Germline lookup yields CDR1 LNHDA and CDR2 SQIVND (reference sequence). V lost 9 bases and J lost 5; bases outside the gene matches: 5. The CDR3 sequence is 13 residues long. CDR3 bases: TGTGCCAGCTGGGACAGGGGGTCTTATGGCTACACCTTC. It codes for CASWDRGSYGYTF.

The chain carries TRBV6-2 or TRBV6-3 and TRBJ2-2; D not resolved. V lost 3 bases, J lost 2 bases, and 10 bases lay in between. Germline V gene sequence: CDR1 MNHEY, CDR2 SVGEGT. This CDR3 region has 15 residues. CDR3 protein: CASSYSGYNTGELFF. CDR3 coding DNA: TGTGCCAGCAGTTATTCGGGTTACAACACCGGGGAGCTGTTTTTT.

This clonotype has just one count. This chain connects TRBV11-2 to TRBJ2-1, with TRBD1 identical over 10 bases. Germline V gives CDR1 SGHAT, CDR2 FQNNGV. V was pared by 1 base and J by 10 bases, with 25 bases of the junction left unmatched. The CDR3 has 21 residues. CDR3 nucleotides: TGTGCCAGCAGCTTAGTTAGGCCGCGGGCGGGTCCCGGGACAGGGGCGCAGGAGCAGTTCTTC. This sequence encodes CASSLVRPRAGPGTGAQEQFF.

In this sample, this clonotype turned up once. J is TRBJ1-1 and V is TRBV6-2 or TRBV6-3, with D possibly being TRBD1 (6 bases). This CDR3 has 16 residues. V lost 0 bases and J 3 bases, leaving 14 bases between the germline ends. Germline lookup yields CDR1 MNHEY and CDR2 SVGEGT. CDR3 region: CASSYSRGRGDTEAFF. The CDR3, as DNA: TGTGCCAGCAGTTACTCGAGGGGCAGGGGAGACACTGAAGCTTTCTTT.

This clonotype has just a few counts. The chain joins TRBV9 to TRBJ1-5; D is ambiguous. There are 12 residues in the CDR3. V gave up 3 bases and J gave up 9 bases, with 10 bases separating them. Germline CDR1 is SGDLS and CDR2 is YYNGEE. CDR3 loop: CASSARGWPQHF. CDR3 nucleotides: TGTGCCAGCAGCGCCCGTGGATGGCCCCAGCATTTT.

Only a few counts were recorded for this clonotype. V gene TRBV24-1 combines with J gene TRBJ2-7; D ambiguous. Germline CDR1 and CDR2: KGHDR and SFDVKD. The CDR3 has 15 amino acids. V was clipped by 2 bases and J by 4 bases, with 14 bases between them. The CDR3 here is CATSDSGGNNYEQYV. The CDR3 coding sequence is TGTGCCACCAGTGATTCGGGCGGTAACAATTACGAGCAGTACGTC.

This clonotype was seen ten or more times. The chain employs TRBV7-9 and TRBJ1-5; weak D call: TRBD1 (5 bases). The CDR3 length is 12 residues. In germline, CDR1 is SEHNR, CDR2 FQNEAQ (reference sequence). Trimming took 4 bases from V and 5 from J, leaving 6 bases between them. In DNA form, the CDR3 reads TGTGCCAGCAGCTCGGGGGATCAGCCCCAGCATTTT. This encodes CASSSGDQPQHF. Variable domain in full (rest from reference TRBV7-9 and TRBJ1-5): DTGVSQNPRHKITKRGQNVTFRCDPISEHNRLYWYRQTLGQGPEFLTYFQNEAQLEKSRLLSDRFSAERPKGSFSTLEIQRTEQGDSAMYLCASSSGDQPQHFGDGTRLSIL.

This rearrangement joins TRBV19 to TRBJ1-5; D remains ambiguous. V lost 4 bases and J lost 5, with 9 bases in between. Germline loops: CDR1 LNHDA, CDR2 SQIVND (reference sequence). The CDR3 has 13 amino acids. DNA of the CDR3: TGTGCCAGTAGTAGAGGTAGGGATCAGCCCCAGCATTTT. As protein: CASSRGRDQPQHF.

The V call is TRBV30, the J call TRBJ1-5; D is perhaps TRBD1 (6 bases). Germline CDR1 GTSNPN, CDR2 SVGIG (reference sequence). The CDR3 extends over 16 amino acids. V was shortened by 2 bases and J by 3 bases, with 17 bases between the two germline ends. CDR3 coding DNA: TGTGCCTGGAGTTCATTTGGGACACAGGACAATCAGCCCCAGCATTTT. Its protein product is CAWSSFGTQDNQPQHF. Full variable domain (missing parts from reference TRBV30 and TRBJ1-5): SQTIHQWPATLVQPVGSPLSLECTVEGTSNPNLYWYRQAAGRGLQLLFYSVGIGQISSEVPQNLSASRPQDRQFILSSKKLLLSDSGFYLCAWSSFGTQDNQPQHFGDGTRLSIL.

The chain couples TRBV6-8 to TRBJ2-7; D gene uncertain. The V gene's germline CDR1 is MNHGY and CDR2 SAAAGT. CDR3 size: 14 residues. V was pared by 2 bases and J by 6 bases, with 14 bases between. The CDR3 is CASSYRAPSGEQYV. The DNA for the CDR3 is TGTGCCAGCAGTTACCGGGCCCCCTCAGGCGAGCAGTACGTC.

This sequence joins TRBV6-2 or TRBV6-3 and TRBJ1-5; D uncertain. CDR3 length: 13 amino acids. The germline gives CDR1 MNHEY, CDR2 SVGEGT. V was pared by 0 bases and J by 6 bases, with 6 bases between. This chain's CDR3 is CASSYSNGQPQHF. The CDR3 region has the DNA TGTGCCAGCAGTTACTCGAATGGTCAGCCCCAGCATTTT.

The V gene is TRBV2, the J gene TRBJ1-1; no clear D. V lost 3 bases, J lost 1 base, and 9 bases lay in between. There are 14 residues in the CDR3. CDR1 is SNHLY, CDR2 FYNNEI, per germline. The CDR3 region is CASSDYTWNTEAFF. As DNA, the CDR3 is TGTGCCAGCAGTGATTACACGTGGAACACTGAAGCTTTCTTT. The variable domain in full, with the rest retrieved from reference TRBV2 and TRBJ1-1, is EPEVTQTPSHQVTQMGQEVILRCVPISNHLYFYWYRQILGQKVEFLVSFYNNEISEKSEIFDDQFSVERPDGSNFTLKIRSTKLEDSAMYFCASSDYTWNTEAFFGQGTRLTVV.

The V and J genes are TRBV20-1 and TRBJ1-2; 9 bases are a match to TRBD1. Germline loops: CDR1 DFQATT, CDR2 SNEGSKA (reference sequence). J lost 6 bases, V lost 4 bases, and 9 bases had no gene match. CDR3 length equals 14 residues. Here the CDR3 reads CSATLNRGRNGYTF. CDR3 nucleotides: TGCAGTGCTACACTTAACAGGGGGCGAAATGGCTACACCTTC.

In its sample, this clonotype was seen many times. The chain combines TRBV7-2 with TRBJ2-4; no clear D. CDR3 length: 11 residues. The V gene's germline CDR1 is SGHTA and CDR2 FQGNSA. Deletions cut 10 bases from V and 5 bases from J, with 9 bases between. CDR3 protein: CAIRRENIQYF. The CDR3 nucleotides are TGTGCCATACGGAGAGAAAACATTCAGTACTTC.

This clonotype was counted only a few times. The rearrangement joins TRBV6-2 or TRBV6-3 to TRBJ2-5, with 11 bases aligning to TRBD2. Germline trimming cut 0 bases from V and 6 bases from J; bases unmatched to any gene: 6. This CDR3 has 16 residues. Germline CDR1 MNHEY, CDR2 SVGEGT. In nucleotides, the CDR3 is TGTGCCAGCAGTTACTCCCTTAGCGGGAGGGAGAAGACCCAGTACTTC. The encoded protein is CASSYSLSGREKTQYF.

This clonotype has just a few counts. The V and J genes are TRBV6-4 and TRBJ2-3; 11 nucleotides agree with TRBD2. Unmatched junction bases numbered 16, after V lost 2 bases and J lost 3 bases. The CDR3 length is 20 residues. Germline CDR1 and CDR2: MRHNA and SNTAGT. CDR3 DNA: TGTGCCAGCAGTGACGTGACTAGCGGGGCTATAGGGATTACAACAGATACGCAGTATTTT. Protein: CASSDVTSGAIGITTDTQYF.

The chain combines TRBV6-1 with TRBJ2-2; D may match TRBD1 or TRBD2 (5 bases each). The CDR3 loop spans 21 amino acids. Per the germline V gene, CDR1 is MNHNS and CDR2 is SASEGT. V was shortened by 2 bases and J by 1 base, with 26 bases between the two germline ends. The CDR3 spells CASSENLSNEGTRGNTGELFF. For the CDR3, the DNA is TGTGCCAGCAGTGAAAATTTATCTAATGAGGGAACTAGGGGGAACACCGGGGAGCTGTTTTTT.

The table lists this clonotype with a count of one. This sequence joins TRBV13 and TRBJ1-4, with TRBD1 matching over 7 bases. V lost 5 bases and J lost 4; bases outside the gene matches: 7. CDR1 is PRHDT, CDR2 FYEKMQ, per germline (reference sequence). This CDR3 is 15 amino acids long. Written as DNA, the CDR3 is TGTGCCAGCAGCCGGGGGACAGCCCTTAATGAAAAACTGTTTTTT. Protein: CASSRGTALNEKLFF.

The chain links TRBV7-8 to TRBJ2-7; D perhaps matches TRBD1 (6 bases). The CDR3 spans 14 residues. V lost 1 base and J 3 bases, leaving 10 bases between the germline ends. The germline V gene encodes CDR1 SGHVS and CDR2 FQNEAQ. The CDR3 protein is CASSLGDKNYEQYV. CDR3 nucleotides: TGTGCCAGCAGCTTAGGGGACAAGAACTACGAGCAGTACGTC.

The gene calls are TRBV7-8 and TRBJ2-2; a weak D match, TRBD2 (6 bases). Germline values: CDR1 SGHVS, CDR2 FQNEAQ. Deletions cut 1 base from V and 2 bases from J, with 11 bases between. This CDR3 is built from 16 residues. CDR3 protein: CASSLVLAHNTGELFF. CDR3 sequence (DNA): TGTGCCAGCAGCTTAGTTCTAGCGCATAACACCGGGGAGCTGTTTTTT.